This is a list of T cell receptor beta chains from one sample in a study of T cell repertoires in cytomegalovirus infection. Their recognized antigens are unknown. TCRdb used MiXCR to reprocess the reads, holding one entry per CDR3 protein. The sample contains approximately 910,000 distinct CDR3 sequences, 30% to 40% of which appear only once. Source: cultured CD8+ T cells from PBMCs, taken from culture after CMV antigen stimulation. These receptors all stem from a human donor in good health (CMV status not recorded). Some clones in this sample may be carry-over from other donors' samples. Both conserved end residues are part of each CDR3. Each record gives: V gene, clone size, J gene, D gene, CDR3 DNA, CDR3 protein. A D gene is named only where the DNA matches it firmly. Part of the rows lack a size; the others show once, few, many or a class for expanded clones.

v_gene: TRBV7-9; abundance: few; j_gene: TRBJ2-7; d_gene: .; CDR3nt: TGTGCCAGCAGCTTTGGGTGGGACACCGATTACGAGCAGTACTTC; CDR3aa: CASSFGWDTDYEQYF
v_gene: TRBV2; abundance: .; j_gene: TRBJ2-1; d_gene: TRBD2; CDR3nt: TGTGCCAGCAGTGAGGCTAGCGGGGGGGCCAGTGAGCAGTTCTTC; CDR3aa: CASSEASGGASEQFF
v_gene: TRBV19; abundance: .; j_gene: TRBJ1-4; d_gene: .; CDR3nt: TGTGCCAGTAGTACCGGTTACGCAACTAATGAAAAACTGTTTTTT; CDR3aa: CASSTGYATNEKLFF
v_gene: TRBV4-1; abundance: few; j_gene: TRBJ2-5; d_gene: .; CDR3nt: TGCGCCAGCAGCCAACTGTATAAAAGCGGCCAAGAGACCCAGTACTTC; CDR3aa: CASSQLYKSGQETQYF
v_gene: TRBV12-3/TRBV12-4; abundance: once; j_gene: TRBJ1-2; d_gene: .; CDR3nt: TGTGCCAGCAGCCCGTTAGGCCTCGTGGGGGAATACACCTTC; CDR3aa: CASSPLGLVGEYTF
v_gene: TRBV11-2; abundance: few; j_gene: TRBJ2-1; d_gene: .; CDR3nt: TGTGCCAGCAGCTTAGCGGGGGGCGTTCGCAATGAGCAGTTCTTC; CDR3aa: CASSLAGGVRNEQFF
v_gene: TRBV7-9; abundance: many; j_gene: TRBJ2-3; d_gene: .; CDR3nt: TGTGCCAGCAGCCAAAAGGCAGCGGGGCAGTATTTT; CDR3aa: CASSQKAAGQYF
v_gene: TRBV27; abundance: .; j_gene: TRBJ1-2; d_gene: .; CDR3nt: TGTGCCAGCAGTTCAGGGGAGTACTATGGCAACACCTTC; CDR3aa: CASSSGEYYGNTF
v_gene: TRBV6-5; abundance: .; j_gene: TRBJ2-2; d_gene: .; CDR3nt: TGTGCCAGCAGTTACTCGGGACCCTTGACCGGGGAGCTGTTTTTT; CDR3aa: CASSYSGPLTGELFF
v_gene: TRBV7-2; abundance: few; j_gene: TRBJ2-3; d_gene: TRBD2; CDR3nt: TGTGCCAGCACCTCCCCAAGCGGGGACACAGATACGCAGTATTTT; CDR3aa: CASTSPSGDTDTQYF
v_gene: TRBV7-6; abundance: .; j_gene: TRBJ1-1; d_gene: TRBD1; CDR3nt: TGTGCCAGCAGCTCTTGGACAGGCCGATTGAACACTGAAGCTTTCTTT; CDR3aa: CASSSWTGRLNTEAFF
v_gene: TRBV7-2; abundance: few; j_gene: TRBJ2-3; d_gene: .; CDR3nt: TGTGCCATTCTAGGGGCTCTCACAGATACGCAGTATTTT; CDR3aa: CAILGALTDTQYF
v_gene: TRBV13; abundance: .; j_gene: TRBJ2-2; d_gene: .; CDR3nt: TGTGCCAGCAGCCCGACACCGAGCACCGGGGAGCTGTTTTTT; CDR3aa: CASSPTPSTGELFF
v_gene: TRBV12-5; abundance: .; j_gene: TRBJ1-1; d_gene: .; CDR3nt: TGTGCTAGTGGTTTGCATCGGCAGCAGAACACTGAAGCTTTCTTT; CDR3aa: CASGLHRQQNTEAFF
v_gene: TRBV4-2; abundance: .; j_gene: TRBJ1-3; d_gene: .; CDR3nt: TGTGCCAGCAGCCAAGTAGGCCTCTCTGGAAACACCATATATTTT; CDR3aa: CASSQVGLSGNTIYF
v_gene: TRBV11-1; abundance: .; j_gene: TRBJ2-5; d_gene: .; CDR3nt: TGTGCCAGCAGCTTAGTATCGGTTAGAGAGACCCAGTACTTC; CDR3aa: CASSLVSVRETQYF
v_gene: TRBV27; abundance: .; j_gene: TRBJ1-1; d_gene: .; CDR3nt: TGTGCCAGCAGTCCGAGGGCCACGAACACTGAAGCTTTCTTT; CDR3aa: CASSPRATNTEAFF
v_gene: TRBV19; abundance: .; j_gene: TRBJ1-2; d_gene: .; CDR3nt: TGTGCCAGTAGTATCCCCAAGATAGGGGACTATGGCTACACCTTC; CDR3aa: CASSIPKIGDYGYTF
v_gene: TRBV7-2; abundance: many; j_gene: TRBJ1-1; d_gene: TRBD1; CDR3nt: TGTGCCAGCAGCTCCACGACAGGGATGAACACTGAAGCTTTCTTT; CDR3aa: CASSSTTGMNTEAFF
v_gene: TRBV7-9; abundance: .; j_gene: TRBJ1-1; d_gene: .; CDR3nt: TGTATCTGGCAGGCGAACACTGAAGCTTTCTTT; CDR3aa: CIWQANTEAFF
v_gene: TRBV4-1; abundance: few; j_gene: TRBJ1-5; d_gene: .; CDR3nt: TGCGCCAGCAGCCAACAGGGAGGGAATAGCAATCAGCCCCAGCATTTT; CDR3aa: CASSQQGGNSNQPQHF
v_gene: TRBV9; abundance: few; j_gene: TRBJ2-1; d_gene: TRBD2; CDR3nt: TGTGCCAGCAGCGTAGGAAATAGCGGGGGGGAGAGATACAATGAGCAGTTCTTC; CDR3aa: CASSVGNSGGERYNEQFF
v_gene: TRBV12-3/TRBV12-4; abundance: few; j_gene: TRBJ1-1; d_gene: .; CDR3nt: TGTGCCAGCAGTTTGCAGGGTTGGAACACTGAAGCTTTCTTT; CDR3aa: CASSLQGWNTEAFF
v_gene: TRBV7-2; abundance: many; j_gene: TRBJ2-3; d_gene: .; CDR3nt: TGTGCCAGCAGCTTATTTACGGGGAGCACAGATACGCAGTATTTT; CDR3aa: CASSLFTGSTDTQYF
v_gene: TRBV27; abundance: .; j_gene: TRBJ1-2; d_gene: TRBD1; CDR3nt: TGTGCCAGCAGTTTATTAACAGGGGGCAGTGGCTACACCTTC; CDR3aa: CASSLLTGGSGYTF
v_gene: TRBV13; abundance: few; j_gene: TRBJ2-7; d_gene: .; CDR3nt: TGTGCCAGCAGCTTAGGCCAGCGGGGGACAGGGCAGTACTTC; CDR3aa: CASSLGQRGTGQYF
v_gene: TRBV12-3/TRBV12-4; abundance: .; j_gene: TRBJ2-1; d_gene: .; CDR3nt: TGTGCCAGCAGTTTAGAATGGCAGACCTCCTACAATGAGCAGTTCTTC; CDR3aa: CASSLEWQTSYNEQFF
v_gene: TRBV9; abundance: once; j_gene: TRBJ1-2; d_gene: .; CDR3nt: TGTGTCAGCGATAGCGGGGACATTCGCGGCTACACCTTC; CDR3aa: CVSDSGDIRGYTF